This TCR beta chain came from a study of T cell responses to AZD1222 COVID-19 vaccine. General study points: Two doses of AZD1222 preceded a rise in Spike-specific TCR breadth and depth. At study baseline, merely several AZD1222 recipients were seropositive.

Sequenced by immunoSEQ multiplex PCR; TCRdb stores in-frame clones only, minus some. The repertoire has some 120,000 clones, 88% of them found once; the top ten carry around a sixth. In regard to this clone: The antigen remains undetermined.

This TCR was sampled from an adult in good health. The material sequenced was peripheral blood, taken on day 0 of MenACWY control vaccination.

Here the CDR3 DNA reads TGCGCCAGCAGCAGCCGGGACGTATCCTACGAGCAGTACTTC. Its protein is CASSSRDVSYEQYF. This sequence joins TRBV5-1 and TRBJ2-7; D might be TRBD1 or TRBD2, each matching 5 bases. The V end lost 4 bases, the J end lost 1 base, and 12 bases lay between the germline ends. Looked up from germline, CDR1 is SGHRS and CDR2 is YFSETQ. The CDR3 runs 14 residues. Together with reference TRBV5-1 and TRBJ2-7, the CDR3 gives the full variable domain: KAGVTQTPRYLIKTRGQQVTLSCSPISGHRSVSWYQQTPGQGLQFLFEYFSETQRNKGNFPGRFSGRQFSNSRSEMNVSTLELGDSALYLCASSSRDVSYEQYFGPGTRLTVT.